This TCR beta chain appears in the sequencing data of a study of T-cell memory formation after mild COVID-19. TCRdb used MiXCR to reprocess the 5' RACE reads, holding one entry per CDR3 protein. Here the sample spans about 560,000 distinct CDR3 sequences, roughly 17% being singletons. The clonotype comes from an adult woman who had mild COVID-19 (a few samples of this study predate the infection). Cell type and time point are not known. The sequencing sample was made of PBMCs or a T cell subset sorted from them (not recorded which).

CDR3 sequence: CAISGTYEQYF. For the CDR3, the DNA is TGTGCCATATCAGGGACCTACGAGCAGTACTTC. The chain employs TRBV10-3 and TRBJ2-7; perhaps TRBD1 as D (5 bases). Germline loops: CDR1 ENHRY, CDR2 SYGVKD. This CDR3 is built from 11 residues. V shed 9 bases and J shed 2 bases, with 8 bases lying between them.